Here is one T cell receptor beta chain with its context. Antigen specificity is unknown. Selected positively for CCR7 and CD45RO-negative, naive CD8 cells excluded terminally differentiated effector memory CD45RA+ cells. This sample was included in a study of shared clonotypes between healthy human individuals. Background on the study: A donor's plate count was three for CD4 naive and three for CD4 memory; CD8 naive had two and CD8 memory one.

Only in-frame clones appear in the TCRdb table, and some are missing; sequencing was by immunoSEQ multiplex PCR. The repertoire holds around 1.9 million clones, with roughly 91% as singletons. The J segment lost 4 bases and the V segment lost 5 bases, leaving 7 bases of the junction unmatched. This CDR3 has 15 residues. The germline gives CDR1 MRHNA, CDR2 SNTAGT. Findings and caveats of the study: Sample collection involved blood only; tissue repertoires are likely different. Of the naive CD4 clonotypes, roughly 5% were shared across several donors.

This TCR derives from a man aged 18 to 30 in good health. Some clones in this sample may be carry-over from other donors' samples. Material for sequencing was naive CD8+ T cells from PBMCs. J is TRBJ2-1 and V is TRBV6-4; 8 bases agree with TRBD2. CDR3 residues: CASSTAGGAYNEQFF. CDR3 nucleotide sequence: TGTGCCAGCAGTACTGCGGGAGGCGCGTACAATGAGCAGTTCTTC.